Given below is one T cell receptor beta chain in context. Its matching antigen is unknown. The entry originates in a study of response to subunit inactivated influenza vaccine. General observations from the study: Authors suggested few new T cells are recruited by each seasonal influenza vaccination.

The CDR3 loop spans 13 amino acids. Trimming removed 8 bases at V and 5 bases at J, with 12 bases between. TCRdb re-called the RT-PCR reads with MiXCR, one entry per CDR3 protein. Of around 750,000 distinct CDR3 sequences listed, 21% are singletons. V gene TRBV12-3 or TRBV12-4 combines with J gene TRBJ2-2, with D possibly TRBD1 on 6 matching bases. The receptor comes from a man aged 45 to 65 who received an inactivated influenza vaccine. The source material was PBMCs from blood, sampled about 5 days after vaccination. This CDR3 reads CASGGRGTGELFF. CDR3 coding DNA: TGTGCCAGCGGGGGCAGAGGGACCGGGGAGCTGTTTTTT.